Listed below are T cell receptor beta chains from one sample, sequenced in a study of beta chain features in type 1 diabetes. TCRdb's table, derived via immunoSEQ multiplex PCR, lists solely in-frame clones and lacks some. The table records around 300,000 clones, about 15% of them present only once. Sequenced sample: naive CD4+ T cells from blood. All receptors come from a man between 18 and 29 years old with type 1 diabetes. Both conserved end residues are part of each CDR3. D genes are given only for firm matches. The size field is filled for only some rows; it gives once, few, many or a size class.

j_call clone_size d_call v_call cdr3_nt cdr3_aa
TRBJ2-1 NA NA TRBV11-2 TGTGCCAGCAGCCGGACAAGTGAGCAGTTCTTC CASSRTSEQFF
TRBJ2-1 NA TRBD2 TRBV29-1 TGCAGCGTTGACCGCAGGAGCGGGGCACTCTACAATGAGCAGTTCTTC CSVDRRSGALYNEQFF
TRBJ2-1 few NA TRBV5-4 TGTGCCAGCAGCTCTAAGTTCCGGGGCAATGAGCAGTTCTTC CASSSKFRGNEQFF
TRBJ1-3 few TRBD1 TRBV29-1 TGCAGCGTTGGCGGACAGGATCACTCTGGAAACACCATATATTTT CSVGGQDHSGNTIYF
TRBJ2-1 few NA TRBV9 TGTGCCAGCAGCGTAGCCGGGTTCTACTACAATGAGCAGTTCTTC CASSVAGFYYNEQFF
TRBJ1-1 few TRBD1 TRBV2 TGTGCCAGCCGGGACAGCCTGAACACTGAAGCTTTCTTT CASRDSLNTEAFF
TRBJ2-5 many NA TRBV29-1 TGCAGCGTGTCCCTAGACAGCTTACAAGAGACCCAGTACTTC CSVSLDSLQETQYF
TRBJ2-7 NA TRBD1 TRBV27 TGTGCCAGCAGTTCCGCGGACAGGGGCGAGCAGTACTTC CASSSADRGEQYF
TRBJ2-5 NA TRBD1 TRBV7-7 TGTGCCAGCAGCAGGGACAGACAAGAGACCCAGTACTTC CASSRDRQETQYF
TRBJ2-3 NA NA TRBV20-1 TGCAGTGCTAGTGGCGATACGCAGTATTTT CSASGDTQYF
TRBJ2-5 few NA TRBV7-2 TGTGCCAGCAGGACGGGGATGGCGCAAGAGACCCAGTACTTC CASRTGMAQETQYF
TRBJ2-2 NA TRBD2 TRBV2 TGTGCCAGCAGCGATAGCGGGGGGGCTGGCGGGGAGCTGTTTTTT CASSDSGGAGGELFF
TRBJ2-7 NA NA TRBV7-9 TGTGCCAGCAGCACCGATCGTCGGGATTCCTACGAGCAGTACTTC CASSTDRRDSYEQYF
TRBJ1-2 few NA TRBV30 TGTGCCTGGAGTGTTCCCTCTGGGAGTCTGGACTATGGCTACACCTTC CAWSVPSGSLDYGYTF
TRBJ1-6 few NA TRBV30 TGTGCCTGGAGTGGTGGGCCTAATTCACCCCTCCACTTT CAWSGGPNSPLHF
TRBJ2-5 NA TRBD2 TRBV11-2 TGTGCCAGCAGCCAGGAGGGGACTAGGGATCAAGAGACCCAGTACTTC CASSQEGTRDQETQYF
TRBJ2-3 NA NA TRBV28 TGTGCCAGCAGCTCTCCGACAGATACGCAGTATTTT CASSSPTDTQYF
TRBJ2-5 NA TRBD2 TRBV7-2 TGTGCCAGCAGCCCACTACGCGGGGGCCAAGAGACCCAGTACTTC CASSPLRGGQETQYF
TRBJ2-5 NA NA TRBV7-9 TGTGCCAGCAGCTTAGACCGGAGTCAGACCCAGTACTTC CASSLDRSQTQYF
TRBJ1-5 few NA TRBV4-3 TGCGCCAGCAGCCAGGGCCGGCATCAGCCCCAGCATTTT CASSQGRHQPQHF
TRBJ2-2 few NA TRBV7-2 TGTGCCAGCAGCTCAACAGGGTACACCGGGGAGCTGTTTTTT CASSSTGYTGELFF
TRBJ2-2 few TRBD1 TRBV4-1 TGCGCCAGCAGCCAAGGGGGGACAGAGAACACCGGGGAGCTGTTTTTT CASSQGGTENTGELFF
TRBJ2-2 few TRBD1 TRBV18 TGTGCCAGCTCACCACGCGAGGGGGCCCCCGACACCGGGGAGCTGTTTTTT CASSPREGAPDTGELFF
TRBJ2-5 NA TRBD1 TRBV7-2 TGTGCCAGCAGCCCACCCTGGACAGGGGGCTGGGAGACCCAGTACTTC CASSPPWTGGWETQYF
TRBJ2-1 few NA TRBV2 TGTGCCAGCGCTTTCCGCGGGGCCCACAATGAGCAGTTCTTC CASAFRGAHNEQFF
TRBJ2-1 few NA TRBV18 TGTGCCAGCTCACCACAGGGAGGCCTACCTTACAATGAGCAGTTCTTC CASSPQGGLPYNEQFF
TRBJ1-1 few TRBD1 TRBV6-5 TGTGCCAGCAATCAGGGGGCCATGGCCACTGAAGCTTTCTTT CASNQGAMATEAFF
TRBJ2-1 NA TRBD2 TRBV7-9 TGTGCCAGCAGCTTAGTTCGGGCTAGCGGGGGGCGCTCCTACAATGAGCAGTTCTTC CASSLVRASGGRSYNEQFF
TRBJ2-4 few NA TRBV18 TGTGCCAGCTCACCAACAGAGGGCATTCAGTACTTC CASSPTEGIQYF
TRBJ1-2 NA NA TRBV14 TGTGCCAGCAGCCAAGACTTTGGCAGGGTTGGCTACACCTTC CASSQDFGRVGYTF
TRBJ2-6 NA NA TRBV18 TGTGCCAGCTCACTTCTGAGCTCTGGGGCCAACGTCCTGACTTTC CASSLLSSGANVLTF
TRBJ2-3 few NA TRBV30 TGTGCCTGGACAGGCCCGCCAGATACGCAGTATTTT CAWTGPPDTQYF
TRBJ2-7 few TRBD2 TRBV5-4 TGTGCCAGCCGGACTAGCGGGGGGGAAGGGGAGCAGTACTTC CASRTSGGEGEQYF
TRBJ2-1 NA TRBD2 TRBV5-6 TGTGCCAGCAGCTTGGTGGTAGCGGGAGATGGAGAGCAGTTCTTC CASSLVVAGDGEQFF
TRBJ2-5 NA TRBD2 TRBV28 TGTGCCAGCAGTTCTACCGGGACTAGCGGAGAGACCCAGTACTTC CASSSTGTSGETQYF
TRBJ2-3 NA NA TRBV18 TGTGCCAGCTCCCAGTGGGCTCCCACTAGGGATACGCAGTATTTT CASSQWAPTRDTQYF
TRBJ2-1 NA TRBD2 TRBV28 TGTGCCAGCAGGCCACCTAGCGGGAGGACGTTTGAGCAGTTCTTC CASRPPSGRTFEQFF
TRBJ2-1 few TRBD1 TRBV9 TGTGCCAGCAGCGAGGGACAGGAGAGCTCCTACAATGAGCAGTTCTTC CASSEGQESSYNEQFF
TRBJ2-1 NA TRBD1 TRBV9 TGTGCCAGCAGCGTAGGGACAGGGAGGTTGGGTTCCTACAATGAGCAGTTCTTC CASSVGTGRLGSYNEQFF
TRBJ2-5 NA TRBD2 TRBV29-1 TGCAGCGTCCGAACTCTAGCGGGGGGTGGGACCCAGTACTTC CSVRTLAGGGTQYF
TRBJ2-1 NA TRBD2 TRBV5-1 TGCGCCAGCAGCAGATTAGCGGGAGTGGGTAATGAGCAGTTCTTC CASSRLAGVGNEQFF
TRBJ1-6 few NA TRBV10-2 TGCGCCAGCGGGTTGTCTCCTGCGGCCCTCCACTTT CASGLSPAALHF
TRBJ2-7 NA TRBD1 TRBV6-6 TGTGCCAGTCGGGGGGACAGGGTCTACGAGCAGTACTTC CASRGDRVYEQYF
TRBJ2-1 few NA TRBV5-1 TGCGCCAGCAGGGCCGACTCCTACAATGAGCAGTTCTTC CASRADSYNEQFF
TRBJ1-6 NA NA TRBV14 TGTGCCAGCAGCCTCTCCCCGGACATCCCCTCACCCCTCCACTTT CASSLSPDIPSPLHF
TRBJ2-5 few TRBD2 TRBV5-1 TGCGCCAGCAGCCGACTAGCGGGAGAGGTCGGGACCCAGTACTTC CASSRLAGEVGTQYF
TRBJ1-1 NA NA TRBV30 TGTGCCTGGAGTGGCTACAGTGAACGCGCTGAAGCTTTCTTT CAWSGYSERAEAFF
TRBJ2-7 NA NA TRBV9 TGTGCCAGCAGCGATGGGGACACCTACGAGCAGTACTTC CASSDGDTYEQYF
TRBJ1-5 NA NA TRBV25-1 TGTGCCAGCAGTGATCTTCAGGGGAATCAGCCCCAGCATTTT CASSDLQGNQPQHF
TRBJ2-7 few TRBD1 TRBV5-1 TGCGCCAGCAGCCCAGGACAGGGCAGCTACGAGCAGTACTTC CASSPGQGSYEQYF
TRBJ2-3 few TRBD1 TRBV6-5 TGTGCCAGCAGTTACTCGGTGACAGGGACGCAGTATTTT CASSYSVTGTQYF
TRBJ1-2 NA TRBD1 TRBV10-3 TGTGCCATCAACGGACAGGGGGCAGGTGGCTACACCTTC CAINGQGAGGYTF
TRBJ1-5 NA NA TRBV7-2 TGTGCCAGCAGCTTGTATGGGGCGAATCAGCCCCAGCATTTT CASSLYGANQPQHF
TRBJ1-1 NA TRBD1 TRBV28 TGTGCCAGCAGGGGGATCAGGGGGATTAACACTGAAGCTTTCTTT CASRGIRGINTEAFF